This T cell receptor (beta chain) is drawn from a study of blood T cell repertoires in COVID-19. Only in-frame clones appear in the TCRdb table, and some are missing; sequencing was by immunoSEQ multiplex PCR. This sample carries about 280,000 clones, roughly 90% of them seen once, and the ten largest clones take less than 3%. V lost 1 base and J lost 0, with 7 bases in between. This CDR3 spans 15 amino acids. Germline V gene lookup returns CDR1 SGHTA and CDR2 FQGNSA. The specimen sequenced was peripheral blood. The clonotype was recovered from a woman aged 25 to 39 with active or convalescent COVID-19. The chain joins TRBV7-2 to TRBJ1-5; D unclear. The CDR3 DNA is TGTGCCAGCAGCTTAGAAAGCGTTAGCAATCAGCCCCAGCATTTT. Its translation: CASSLESVSNQPQHF.